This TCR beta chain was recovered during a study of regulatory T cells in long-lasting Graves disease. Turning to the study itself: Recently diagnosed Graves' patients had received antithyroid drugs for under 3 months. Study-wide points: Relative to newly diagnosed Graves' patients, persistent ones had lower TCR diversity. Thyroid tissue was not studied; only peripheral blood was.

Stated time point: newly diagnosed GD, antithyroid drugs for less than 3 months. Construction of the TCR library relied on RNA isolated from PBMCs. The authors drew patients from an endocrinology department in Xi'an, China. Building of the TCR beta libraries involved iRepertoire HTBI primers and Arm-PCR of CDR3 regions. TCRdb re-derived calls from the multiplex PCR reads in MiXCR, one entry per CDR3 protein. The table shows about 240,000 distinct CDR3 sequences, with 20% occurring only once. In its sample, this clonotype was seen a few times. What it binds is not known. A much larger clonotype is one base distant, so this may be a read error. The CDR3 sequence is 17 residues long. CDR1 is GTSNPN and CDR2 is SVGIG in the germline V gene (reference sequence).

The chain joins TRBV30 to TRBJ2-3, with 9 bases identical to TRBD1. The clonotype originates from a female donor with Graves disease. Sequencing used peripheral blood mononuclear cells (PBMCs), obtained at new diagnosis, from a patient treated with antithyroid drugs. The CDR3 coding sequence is TGTGCCTGGATCCCCCCCCGGGACAGGGAAGGGACAGATATGCAGTATTTT. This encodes CAWIPPRDREGTDMQYF.